The source of this T cell receptor (beta chain) is a study of blood T cell repertoires in COVID-19. Study at large: Collection of acute and convalescent COVID-19 samples took place in the United States, Italy and Spain.

CDR1 and CDR2 from the germline V gene are KGHSH and LQKENI. This CDR3 comprises 15 residues. J gave up 4 bases and V 2 bases, and 3 bases lay outside the gene matches. Cohort 3 recovered donors had two negative PCRs, clearance, or symptom resolution. Source study methods: Estimates of nucleated cell counts were drawn from the amplification of reference gene primers. Using immunoSEQ multiplex PCR, the repertoire was profiled, and TCRdb retains in-frame clones only, with some absent. The V and J calls and clone size are taken from that table; D and trimming were inferred from the DNA. The data show 200,000 or so clones, around 89% seen once.

The sequencing sample was made of PBMCs or T cells enriched from blood (not recorded which). The rearrangement links TRBV18 to TRBJ1-5, with TRBD1 identical over 9 bases. The sequence was collected from a woman aged 25 to 39 who had recovered from COVID-19. CDR3 sequence: CASSPGQGTNQPQHF. DNA for the CDR3: TGTGCCAGCTCACCAGGACAGGGGACGAATCAGCCCCAGCATTTT.